The entry that follows covers one TCR beta chain sequence. The antigen is not known. Sequence at one end of the junction differs from germline and may be a read error. These data are taken from a study of cytomegalovirus exposure and HLA in healthy donors. General study results and limits: A later examination showed that TCR association rates differed by HLA locus, with DRB1 most and HLA-C fewest.

PCR was performed using 60 Vbeta and 13 Jbeta primers. The data were produced by immunoSEQ multiplex PCR, yet TCRdb's version contains in-frame clones alone and is incomplete. There are about 83,000 clones in the sample; over 60% occur only once, and more than 3.5% lies in the top ten. CDR1 and CDR2 from the germline V gene are SEHNR and FQNEAQ (reference sequence). This CDR3 is built from 16 residues. The sample was PBMCs. The rearrangement uses TRBV7-9 and TRBJ2-3; TRBD2 matches 11 bases. This receptor was obtained from a man between 60 and 70 years old in good health and CMV-seronegative. CDR3 amino acids: CSSSWGLAASTDTQYF. DNA of the CDR3: TGTTCCAGCAGCTGGGGACTAGCGGCTAGCACAGATACGCAGTATTTT.